The source of this T cell receptor (beta chain) is a study of control samples from healthy donors and cancer patients. Trimming left V 5 bases short and J 7 bases short, with 27 bases between. Germline V CDR1 and CDR2: MGHRA, YSYEKL. This CDR3 is 19 amino acids long. The table came from immunoSEQ multiplex PCR; TCRdb's copy has only in-frame clones and leaves some out. This table has 45,000 to 60,000 clones, around 94% appearing once. The receptor was derived from a man aged 25-45 years in good health. Sequencing was carried out using blood. The chain carries TRBV4-1 and TRBJ1-6, with TRBD1 as a possible D gene (5 bases). The CDR3 sequence: CASSVTQRDFRVTNSPLHF. As DNA, the CDR3 is TGCGCCAGCAGCGTTACCCAGCGGGATTTCAGGGTGACGAATTCACCCCTCCACTTT.